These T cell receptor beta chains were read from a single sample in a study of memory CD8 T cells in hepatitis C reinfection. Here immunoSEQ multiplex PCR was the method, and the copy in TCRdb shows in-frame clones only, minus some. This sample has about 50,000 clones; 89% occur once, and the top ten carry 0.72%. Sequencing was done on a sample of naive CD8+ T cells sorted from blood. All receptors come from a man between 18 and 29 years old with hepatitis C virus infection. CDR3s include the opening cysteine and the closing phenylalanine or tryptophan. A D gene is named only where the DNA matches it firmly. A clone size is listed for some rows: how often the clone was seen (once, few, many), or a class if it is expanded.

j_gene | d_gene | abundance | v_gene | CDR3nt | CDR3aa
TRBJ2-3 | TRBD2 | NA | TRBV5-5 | TGTGCCAGCAGCCCCTGGACTAGCGGGAGGGCCCTAACTAGCACAGATACGCAGTATTTT | CASSPWTSGRALTSTDTQYF
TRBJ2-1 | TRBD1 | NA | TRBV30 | TGTGCCGCCACCGGGACAGGGTTCTACAATGAGCAGTTCTTC | CAATGTGFYNEQFF
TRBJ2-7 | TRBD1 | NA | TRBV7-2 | TGTGCCAGCAGCTTAGGGACAGGGCCCTACGAGCAGTACTTC | CASSLGTGPYEQYF
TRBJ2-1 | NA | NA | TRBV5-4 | TGTGCCAGCAGTTTTCAGGGGTCGGATGAGCAGTTCTTC | CASSFQGSDEQFF
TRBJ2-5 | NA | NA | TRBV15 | TGTGCCACCAGCGCGGACGGGACACAAGAGACCCAGTACTTC | CATSADGTQETQYF
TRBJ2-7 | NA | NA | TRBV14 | TGTGCCAGCAGCCAAGAAGTTCCTCGGGACACCAGTCGGGACGAGCAGTACTTC | CASSQEVPRDTSRDEQYF
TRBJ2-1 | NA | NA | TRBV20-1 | TGCAGTGTTCAGAACAGCAATGAGCAGTTCTTC | CSVQNSNEQFF
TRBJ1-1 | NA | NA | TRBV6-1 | TGTGCCAGCAGCGCGACACGCGGGTCGGCTGAAGCTTTCTTT | CASSATRGSAEAFF
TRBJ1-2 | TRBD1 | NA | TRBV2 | TGTGCCAGCCTAGGACAGGACCTTAGCTATGGCTACACCTTC | CASLGQDLSYGYTF
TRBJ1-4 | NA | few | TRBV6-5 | TGTGCCAGCAGTTACGGCGGTAATGAAAAACTGTTTTTT | CASSYGGNEKLFF
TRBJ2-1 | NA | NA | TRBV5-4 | TGTGCCAGCAGCTTGGGAGGGGGAGACGAGCAGTTCTTC | CASSLGGGDEQFF
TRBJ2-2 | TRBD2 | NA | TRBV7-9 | TGTGCCAGCAGGGTCGGACTAGCGGGCTATCCGAACACCGGGGAGCTGTTTTTT | CASRVGLAGYPNTGELFF
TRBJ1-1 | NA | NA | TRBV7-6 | TGTGCCAGCAGCCCGTCAAGGGGAACGACTGAAGCTTTCTTT | CASSPSRGTTEAFF
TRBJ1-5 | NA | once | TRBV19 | TGTGCCAGTACCGCGGGGAGAAATCAGCCCCAGCATTTT | CASTAGRNQPQHF
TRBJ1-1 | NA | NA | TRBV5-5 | TGTGCCAGCAGCTTGGGGGGGGACACTGAAGCTTTCTTT | CASSLGGDTEAFF
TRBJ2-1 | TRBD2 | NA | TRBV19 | TGTGCCAGTAGTATAGTAGCGGGAGTATTTATTGAGCAGTTCTTC | CASSIVAGVFIEQFF
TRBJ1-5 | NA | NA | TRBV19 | TGTGCCAGTAGTATCAGCCAGGGTAGCAATCAGCCCCAGCATTTT | CASSISQGSNQPQHF
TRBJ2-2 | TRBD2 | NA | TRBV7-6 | TGTGCCAGCAGCCTGCAGACTAGCGGGAGCGGGGAGCTGTTTTTT | CASSLQTSGSGELFF
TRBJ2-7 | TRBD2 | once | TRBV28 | TGTGCCAGCAGTTTATGGGGGGGGGAGGGCCCCTACGAGCAGTACTTC | CASSLWGGEGPYEQYF
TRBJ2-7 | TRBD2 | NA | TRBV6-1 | TGTGCCAGCAGTGGGAAGACTAGCGTGCCCTCCTACGAGCAGTACTTC | CASSGKTSVPSYEQYF
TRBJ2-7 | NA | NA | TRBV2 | TGTGCCAGCAGTGAGGGCTTGAGCTCCTACGAGCAGTACTTC | CASSEGLSSYEQYF
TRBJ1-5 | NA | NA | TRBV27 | NA | CASSSSTENQPQHF
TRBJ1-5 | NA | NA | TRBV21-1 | TGTGCCAGCAGCACCGGGACAGGGGGCAATCAGCCCCAGCATTTT | CASSTGTGGNQPQHF
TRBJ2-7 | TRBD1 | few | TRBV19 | TGTGCCAGTAGCCCGGTAGGGGACAGGGTCTTGGACGAGCAGTACTTC | CASSPVGDRVLDEQYF
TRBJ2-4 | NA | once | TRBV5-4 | TGTGCCAGCAGCGCGGAGCAGGGGCGAGCCAAAAACATTCAGTACTTC | CASSAEQGRAKNIQYF